Each of the 7 T cell receptor beta chains below was sequenced from the same sample in a study of early stage breast cancer tumors (dated 2017 in TCRdb). The receptor library was made with the immunoSEQ multiplex PCR assay. The clones in this table, taken by TCRdb from immuneACCESS, are in-frame only. Not every clone is retained; where verified, under half of the shortfall comes from an unresolved V gene, and the cause of the rest is unknown. The sample records about 41,000 clones, around 70% of which are singletons. In total, the top ten clones hold approximately 7.1% of the sample. Sequenced input: blood. These receptors were collected from a person aged 45-60 years with breast cancer.

V usage is TRBV29-1 and J usage is TRBJ2-5, with 9 bases lining up with TRBD1. The DNA end lines up better with TRBJ2-7; the J call may be wrong. The CDR3 is 14 residues long. Germline assignment: CDR1 SQVTM and CDR2 ANQGSEA. This chain's CDR3 is CSFTAGTGPYEQYF. CDR3 in DNA: TGCAGCTTTACTGCCGGGACAGGGCCCTACGAGCAGTACTTC.

CDR3 coding DNA: TGTGCCAGCAGTTACAGACAAAACTATGGCTACACCTTC. Protein sequence: CASSYRQNYGYTF. The V gene is TRBV27, the J gene TRBJ1-2; no definite D call. Deletions cut 4 bases from V and 2 bases from J, with 8 bases between. Germline CDR1 reads MNHEY; CDR2 reads SMNVEV (reference sequence). The CDR3 has 13 amino acids.

The chain carries TRBV7-9 and TRBJ2-7; D might be TRBD1 (5 bases). Germline values: CDR1 SEHNR, CDR2 FQNEAQ (reference sequence). The CDR3 has 14 residues. Deletions cut 1 base from V and 5 bases from J, with 12 bases between. CDR3 loop: CASSLGNQGHEQYF. The CDR3 DNA follows: TGTGCCAGCAGCTTAGGGAACCAGGGCCACGAGCAGTACTTC.

J is TRBJ1-3 and V is TRBV5-1; 8 positions match TRBD1. V shed 3 bases, J shed 2 bases, and the junction held 1 base outside the gene matches. CDR3 length: 14 residues. Germline CDR1 is SGHRS and CDR2 is YFSETQ. The CDR3 is CASSWTGTGNTIYF. In DNA form, the CDR3 reads TGCGCCAGCAGCTGGACAGGGACTGGAAACACCATATATTTT. Based on the CDR3 plus reference TRBV5-1 and TRBJ1-3, the full variable domain is KAGVTQTPRYLIKTRGQQVTLSCSPISGHRSVSWYQQTPGQGLQFLFEYFSETQRNKGNFPGRFSGRQFSNSRSEMNVSTLELGDSALYLCASSWTGTGNTIYFGEGSWLTVV.

The chain uses TRBV5-4 and TRBJ1-6; the match to TRBD1 covers 7 bases. There are 15 residues in the CDR3. Losses at the gene ends were 5 bases for V and 3 bases for J; bases not matched to a gene: 5. Germline V gene sequence: CDR1 SGHNT, CDR2 YYREEE (reference sequence). CDR3 sequence: CASRSGTDYNSPLHF. DNA of the CDR3: TGTGCCAGCAGGTCCGGGACAGACTATAATTCACCCCTCCACTTT.

V and J are TRBV2 and TRBJ1-5; D unclear. Trimming shortened V by 7 bases and J by 0 bases, and 4 bases separated the two germline ends. Germline V CDR1 and CDR2: SNHLY, FYNNEI. The length of the CDR3 is 12 residues. CDR3 DNA sequence: TGTGCCAGCAAGCTTAGCAATCAGCCCCAGCATTTT. Translated, it gives CASKLSNQPQHF.

The gene calls are TRBV7-3 and TRBJ2-7, with 10 bases identical to TRBD1. V was pared by 5 bases and J by 6 bases, with 10 bases of the junction left unmatched. CDR1 and CDR2 (germline): SGHTA, FQGTGA. The length of the CDR3 is 15 residues. CDR3 loop: CASSPARDRGGEQYF. The CDR3 nucleotides read TGTGCCAGCAGCCCTGCCCGGGACAGGGGTGGCGAGCAGTACTTC.